This T cell receptor (beta chain) was retrieved from a study of T cell responses to AZD1222 COVID-19 vaccine. Study summary: Second doses at about 4 or about 12 weeks were pooled.

The study, taken as a whole, reports: Most donors were white British and more were female, and clonal diversity was possibly underestimated. With dominance at 160-218 and 743-854, vaccine-associated CD4 TCRs spanned spike. Repertoires in all cases were sampled only once the peak T cell response had passed.

Only in-frame clones appear in the TCRdb table, and some are missing; sequencing was by immunoSEQ multiplex PCR. The table shows about 100,000 clones, with roughly 84% occurring only once. V dropped 1 base and J dropped 0; count of bases not matched to a gene: 5. CDR1 SGHTA and CDR2 FQGNSA come from the germline V gene. The CDR3 length is 17 residues. As concerns this clone: What it binds is not known.

The chain is built from TRBV7-2 and TRBJ1-3, with 8 bases fitting TRBD1. This sequence was found in an adult in good health. The sample in question was peripheral blood, obtained on day 0 of AZD1222 vaccination. The CDR3 spells CASSLVDRGSSGNTIYF. DNA for the CDR3: TGTGCCAGCAGCTTAGTCGACAGGGGATCCTCTGGAAACACCATATATTTT.